This TCR beta chain appears in the sequencing data of a study of shared clonotypes between healthy human individuals. Study results and limitations: Non-shared clonotypes displayed generation probabilities falling below those of clonotypes present in all four donors.

The V gene lost 1 base and the J gene lost 8 bases, with 12 bases spanning the gap. The germline V gene has CDR1 MRHNA and CDR2 SNTAGT. The CDR3 runs 14 residues. Per sorted-subset replicate PCR, input was 200 to 250 ng DNA, representing tens of thousands of T cell genomes. Clones were sequenced by immunoSEQ multiplex PCR, and TCRdb holds only the in-frame ones, with some missing. The sample contains roughly 850,000 clones, 90% to 98% of which appear only once. In the naive CD8 group, cells lacked CD45RO and were positively selected for CCR7, so terminally differentiated effector memory CD45RA+ cells were left out. As to this clone: What it binds is not known.

The clonotype comes from a young man in good health. The sequenced material came from naive CD8+ T cells sorted from blood. This chain links TRBV6-4 with TRBJ2-1, with D possibly being TRBD1 (6 bases). This CDR3 reads CASSDWAGVDEQFF. The CDR3 coding sequence is TGTGCCAGCAGTGACTGGGCAGGGGTCGATGAGCAGTTCTTC.